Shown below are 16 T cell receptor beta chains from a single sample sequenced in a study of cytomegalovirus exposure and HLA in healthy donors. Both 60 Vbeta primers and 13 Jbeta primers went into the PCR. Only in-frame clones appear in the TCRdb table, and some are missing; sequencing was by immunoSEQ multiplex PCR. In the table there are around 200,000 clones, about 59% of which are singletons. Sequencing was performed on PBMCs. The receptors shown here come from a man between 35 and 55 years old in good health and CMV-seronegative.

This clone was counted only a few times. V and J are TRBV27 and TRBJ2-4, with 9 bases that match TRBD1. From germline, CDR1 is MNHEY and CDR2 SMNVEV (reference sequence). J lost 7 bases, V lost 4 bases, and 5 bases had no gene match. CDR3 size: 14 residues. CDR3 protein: CASSSRDRVNIQYF. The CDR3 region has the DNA TGTGCCAGCAGTTCCAGGGACAGGGTGAACATTCAGTACTTC.

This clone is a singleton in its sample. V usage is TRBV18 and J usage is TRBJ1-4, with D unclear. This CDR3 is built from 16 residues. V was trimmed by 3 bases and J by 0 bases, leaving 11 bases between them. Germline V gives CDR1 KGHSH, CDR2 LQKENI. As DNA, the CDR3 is TGTGCCAGCTCACCCAATGTAGTTGCAACTAATGAAAAACTGTTTTTT. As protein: CASSPNVVATNEKLFF.

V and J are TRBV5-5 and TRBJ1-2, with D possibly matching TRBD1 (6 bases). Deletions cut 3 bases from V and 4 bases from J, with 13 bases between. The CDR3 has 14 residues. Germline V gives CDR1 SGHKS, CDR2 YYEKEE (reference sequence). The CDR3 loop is CASSSDSNIYGYTF. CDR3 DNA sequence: TGTGCCAGCAGCTCGGACAGTAATATCTATGGCTACACCTTC.

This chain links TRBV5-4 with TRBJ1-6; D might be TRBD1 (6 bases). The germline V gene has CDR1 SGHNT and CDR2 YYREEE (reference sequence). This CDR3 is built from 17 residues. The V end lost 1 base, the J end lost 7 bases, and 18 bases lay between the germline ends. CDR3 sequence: CASSLLFQTGDNSPLHF. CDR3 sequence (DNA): TGTGCCAGCAGCTTGTTGTTCCAGACAGGAGACAATTCACCCCTCCACTTT.

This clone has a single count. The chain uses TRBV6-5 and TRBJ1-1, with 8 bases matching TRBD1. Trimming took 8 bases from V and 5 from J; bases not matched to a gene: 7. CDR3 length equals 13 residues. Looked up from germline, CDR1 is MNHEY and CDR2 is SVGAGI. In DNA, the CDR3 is TGTGCCAGCCTAACAGGGGGAGGAACTGAAGCTTTCTTT. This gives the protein CASLTGGGTEAFF.

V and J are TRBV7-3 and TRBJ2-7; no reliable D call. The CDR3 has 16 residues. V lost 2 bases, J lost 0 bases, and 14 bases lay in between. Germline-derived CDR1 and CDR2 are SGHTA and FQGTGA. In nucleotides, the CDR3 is TGTGCCAGCAGCTTAGTCCCAGTGTGGAGCTCCTACGAGCAGTACTTC. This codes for CASSLVPVWSSYEQYF.

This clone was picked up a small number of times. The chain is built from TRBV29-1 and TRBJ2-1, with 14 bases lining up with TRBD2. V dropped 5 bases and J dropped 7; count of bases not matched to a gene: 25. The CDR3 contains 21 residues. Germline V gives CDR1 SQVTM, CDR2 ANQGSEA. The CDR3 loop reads CSVFILPTGLAGVRAINEQFF. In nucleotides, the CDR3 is TGCAGCGTTTTCATATTACCGACGGGACTAGCGGGAGTTCGGGCTATTAATGAGCAGTTCTTC.

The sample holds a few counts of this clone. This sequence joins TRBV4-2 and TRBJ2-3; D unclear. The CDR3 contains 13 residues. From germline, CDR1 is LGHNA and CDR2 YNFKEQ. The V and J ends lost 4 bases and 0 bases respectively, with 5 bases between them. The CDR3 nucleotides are TGTGCCAGCAGCCCCCATAGCACAGATACGCAGTATTTT. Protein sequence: CASSPHSTDTQYF.

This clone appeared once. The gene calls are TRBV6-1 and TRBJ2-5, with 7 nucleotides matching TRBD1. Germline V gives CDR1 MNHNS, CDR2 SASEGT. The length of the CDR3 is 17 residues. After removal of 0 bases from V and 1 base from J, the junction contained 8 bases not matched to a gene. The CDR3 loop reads CASSEALGQLGQETQYF. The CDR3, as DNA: TGTGCCAGCAGTGAAGCGCTGGGACAGCTGGGCCAAGAGACCCAGTACTTC.

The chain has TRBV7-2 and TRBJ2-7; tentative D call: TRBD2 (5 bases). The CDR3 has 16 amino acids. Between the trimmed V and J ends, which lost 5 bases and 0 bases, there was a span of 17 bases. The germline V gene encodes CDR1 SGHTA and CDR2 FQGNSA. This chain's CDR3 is CASSHLASRSSYEQYF. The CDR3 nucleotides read TGTGCCAGCAGCCACTTAGCGAGTAGGAGCTCCTACGAGCAGTACTTC.

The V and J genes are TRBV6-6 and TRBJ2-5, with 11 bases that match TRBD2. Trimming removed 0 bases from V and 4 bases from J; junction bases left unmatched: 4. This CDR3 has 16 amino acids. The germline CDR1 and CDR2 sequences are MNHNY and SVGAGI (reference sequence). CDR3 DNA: TGTGCCAGCAGTTACTCTAGCGGGGGGGCCTCAGAGACCCAGTACTTC. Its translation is CASSYSSGGASETQYF.

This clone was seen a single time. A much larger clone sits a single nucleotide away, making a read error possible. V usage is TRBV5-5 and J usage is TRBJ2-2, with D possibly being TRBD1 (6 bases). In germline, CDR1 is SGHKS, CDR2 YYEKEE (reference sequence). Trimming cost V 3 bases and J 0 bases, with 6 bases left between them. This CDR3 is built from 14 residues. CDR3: CASSWGPNTGELFF. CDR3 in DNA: TGTGCCAGCAGCTGGGGGCCGAACACCGGGGAGCTGTTTTTT. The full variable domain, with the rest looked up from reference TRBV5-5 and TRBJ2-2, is DAGVTQSPTHLIKTRGQQVTLRCSPISGHKSVSWYQQVLGQGPQFIFQYYEKEERGRGNFPDRFSARQFPNYSSELNVNALLLGDSALYLCASSWGPNTGELFFGEGSRLTVL.

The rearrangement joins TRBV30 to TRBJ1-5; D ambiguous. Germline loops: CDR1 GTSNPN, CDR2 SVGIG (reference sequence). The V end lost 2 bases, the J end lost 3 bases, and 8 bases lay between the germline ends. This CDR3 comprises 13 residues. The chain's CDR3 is CAWSSQDNQPQHF. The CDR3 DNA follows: TGTGCCTGGAGTAGTCAGGACAATCAGCCCCAGCATTTT.

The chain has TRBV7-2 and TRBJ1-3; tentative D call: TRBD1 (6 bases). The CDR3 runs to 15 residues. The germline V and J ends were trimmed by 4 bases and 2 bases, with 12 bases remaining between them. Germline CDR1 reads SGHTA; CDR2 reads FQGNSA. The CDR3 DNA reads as TGTGCCAGCAGCTCAACAGGGACAACTGGAAACACCATATATTTT. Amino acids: CASSSTGTTGNTIYF.

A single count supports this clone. DNA of the CDR3: TGCGCCAGCAAATTACAAGGTAGGGGCCCGAACACTGAAGCTTTCTTT. Residues: CASKLQGRGPNTEAFF. This chain links TRBV5-1 with TRBJ1-1; D perhaps matches TRBD1 (5 bases). The germline V and J ends were trimmed by 6 bases and 1 base, with 19 bases remaining between them. Germline V lookup: CDR1 SGHRS, CDR2 YFSETQ. The CDR3 runs to 16 residues.

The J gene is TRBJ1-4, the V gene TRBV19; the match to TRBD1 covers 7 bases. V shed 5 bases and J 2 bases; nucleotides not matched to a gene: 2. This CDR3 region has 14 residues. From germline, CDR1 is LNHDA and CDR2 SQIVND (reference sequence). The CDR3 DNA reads TGTGCCAGTAGTGTGACAGGGACTAATGAAAAACTGTTTTTT. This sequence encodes CASSVTGTNEKLFF. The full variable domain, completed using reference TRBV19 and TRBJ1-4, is DGGITQSPKYLFRKEGQNVTLSCEQNLNHDAMYWYRQDPGQGLRLIYYSQIVNDFQKGDIAEGYSVSREKKESFPLTVTSAQKNPTAFYLCASSVTGTNEKLFFGSGTQLSVL.